This T cell receptor (beta chain) emerged from a study of T cells in localized non-small cell lung cancer. As concerns this clone: As yet, its antigen is unknown.

CDR3 length: 17 amino acids. V lost 0 bases, J lost 8 bases, and 22 bases lay in between. Germline V gene sequence: CDR1 LNHDA, CDR2 SQIVND (reference sequence). The method was immunoSEQ multiplex PCR; TCRdb's version includes in-frame clones alone and lacks a portion of them. In the table there are tens of thousands of clones, less than 90% of which are singletons. Points from the study as a whole: Clonality of T cells reached its maximum in uninvolved adjacent lung, surpassing tumor. Sequence data derive from only one tumor region, so heterogeneity remains possible. Appearances in adjacent lung were noted for a median 57 of the top 100 tumor clones.

The input for sequencing was peripheral blood, taken before any cancer treatment. This clonotype was obtained from a male donor aged 60 or older with stage I squamous cell lung carcinoma. This rearrangement joins TRBV19 to TRBJ1-2; D gene unclear. The CDR3 loop reads CASSIDHLNDQAEGYTF. The CDR3 DNA reads TGTGCCAGTAGTATAGATCACTTAAATGACCAAGCAGAAGGCTACACCTTC. Variable domain in full (rest from reference TRBV19 and TRBJ1-2): DGGITQSPKYLFRKEGQNVTLSCEQNLNHDAMYWYRQDPGQGLRLIYYSQIVNDFQKGDIAEGYSVSREKKESFPLTVTSAQKNPTAFYLCASSIDHLNDQAEGYTFGSGTRLTVV.